This TCR beta chain was sequenced in a study of T cell responses to AZD1222 COVID-19 vaccine. Study summary: Pooled in the analysis were second doses at about 4 or about 12 weeks. The study, taken as a whole, reports: Reports indicate that nearly half of spike-specific TCRs are directed at unmutated variant regions. In a largely white British group with more females than males, clonal diversity was possibly underestimated. Spike-specific TCR repertoires showed rising breadth and depth after two AZD1222 doses.

Sequencing was performed with immunoSEQ multiplex PCR; in TCRdb, only in-frame clones are kept and a portion is missing. Here the sample spans 90,000 to 120,000 clones, approximately 86% being singletons. CDR1 and CDR2 from the germline V gene are GTSNPN and SVGIG (reference sequence). The CDR3 contains 16 residues. The ends were cut back, 0 bases at V and 4 bases at J, with 18 bases in the middle. Note on this clone: Its antigen is undetermined.

The gene calls are TRBV30 and TRBJ1-2; TRBD1 is a possible D gene (6 bases). The starting material was peripheral blood, obtained on day 0 of AZD1222 vaccination. The sequence was obtained from an adult in good health. The CDR3 DNA is TGTGCCTGGAGTGTACTAGGGGCAGGGGCAACCTATGGCTACACCTTC. Translated, it gives CAWSVLGAGATYGYTF.